The 29 T cell receptor beta chains in this list originate from one sample, sequenced in a study of shared clonotypes between healthy human individuals. The protocol was immunoSEQ multiplex PCR, while the TCRdb copy is restricted to in-frame clones and leaves out a portion. The sample records around 690,000 clones, less than 95% being singletons. Sequenced: memory CD8+ T cells from PBMCs. As for subset: CD45RO+ cells pooled with CCR7-negative TemRA cells. These receptor sequences come from a man between 18 and 35 years old in good health. Some clones in this sample may be carry-over from other donors' samples.

CDR3 sequence reads: CASSWRGGATQYF. CDR3 DNA: TGTGCCAGCAGTTGGAGGGGGGGTGCGACCCAGTACTTC. V is TRBV27 and J is TRBJ2-5, with D perhaps TRBD2 (7 bases). The CDR3 runs 13 residues. V was cut by 4 bases and J by 7 bases, with 13 bases left in between. Germline CDR1 and CDR2: MNHEY and SMNVEV (reference sequence).

Here the CDR3 DNA reads TGTGCCAGCAGTTACAGGGGAGGCGGGACGGGGGAGTTCTTC. Translation: CASSYRGGGTGEFF. J is TRBJ2-1 and V is TRBV6-5; D perhaps matches TRBD2 (6 bases). CDR1 is MNHEY, CDR2 SVGAGI, per germline. With 2 bases removed from V and 14 bases from J, the gap between germline ends came to 19 bases. The CDR3 covers 14 residues.

This chain joins TRBV14 and TRBJ2-7; D not certain. Germline V lookup: CDR1 SGHDN, CDR2 FVKESK. With 0 bases removed from V and 7 bases from J, the gap between germline ends came to 10 bases. This CDR3 contains 13 residues. The CDR3 coding sequence is TGTGCCAGCAGCCAAGATGGTGGTTCTGAGCAGTACTTC. It translates to CASSQDGGSEQYF.

This chain links TRBV7-9 with TRBJ1-4; 8 positions match TRBD1. Germline trimming cut 2 bases from V and 8 bases from J; bases unmatched to any gene: 13. Germline V gene data show CDR1 as SEHNR and CDR2 as FQNEAQ (reference sequence). The CDR3 has 17 amino acids. The CDR3 reads CASSLSDRGLIGEKLFF. CDR3 nucleotide sequence: TGTGCCAGCAGCTTATCTGACAGGGGCCTCATTGGGGAAAAACTGTTTTTT.

The rearrangement uses TRBV7-9 and TRBJ2-1; 11 bases fit TRBD1. The V gene's germline CDR1 is SEHNR and CDR2 FQNEAQ (reference sequence). This CDR3 has 13 amino acids. With 3 bases clipped from V and 8 bases from J, the junction kept 0 bases outside the gene matches. The DNA of the CDR3 is TGTGCCAGCAGCTTGGACAGGGGGCATGAGCAGTTCTTC. Translation: CASSLDRGHEQFF.

This chain joins TRBV6-5 and TRBJ2-7; 8 bases match TRBD2. J gave up 3 bases and V 5 bases, and 9 bases lay outside the gene matches. This CDR3 region has 15 residues. Germline V gene data show CDR1 as MNHEY and CDR2 as SVGAGI. The CDR3 spells CASSQRAGVLYEQYF. The CDR3 bases are TGTGCCAGCAGTCAGAGAGCGGGAGTGCTCTACGAGCAGTACTTC.

The chain couples TRBV29-1 to TRBJ2-5, with 8 nucleotides matching TRBD2. The last part of the DNA fits TRBJ2-7 better; the J call may be wrong. The CDR3 loop spans 14 amino acids. Germline CDR1 and CDR2: SQVTM and ANQGSEA. CDR3 residues: CSVPGQRETYEQYF. Written as DNA, the CDR3 is TGCAGCGTGCCCGGCCAGCGGGAGACCTACGAGCAGTACTTC.

J is TRBJ2-5 and V is TRBV28; tentatively, D is TRBD1 (5 bases). The CDR3 consists of 17 residues. Deletions cut 2 bases from V and 3 bases from J, with 19 bases between. CDR1 is MDHEN, CDR2 SYDVKM, per germline. The CDR3 nucleotides are TGTGCCAGCAGTTTAGGGTCAAACAAAGGGGCCGAAGAGACCCAGTACTTC. Protein product: CASSLGSNKGAEETQYF.

V gene TRBV29-1 combines with J gene TRBJ1-1, with 7 bases that match TRBD1. The trim removed 5 bases at V and 0 bases at J, leaving 9 bases unmatched. This CDR3 has 15 amino acids. Germline values: CDR1 SQVTM, CDR2 ANQGSEA. The CDR3 DNA reads as TGCAGCGTTTTCGGACAGGCAGGGATGAACACTGAAGCTTTCTTT. Protein sequence: CSVFGQAGMNTEAFF.

The chain employs TRBV4-3 and TRBJ2-5; D call uncertain. This CDR3 region has 17 residues. Germline V gives CDR1 LGHNA, CDR2 YSLEER. V lost 0 bases, J lost 1 base, and 15 bases lay in between. CDR3: CASSQDWGTMAQETQYF. As DNA, the CDR3 is TGCGCCAGCAGCCAAGATTGGGGTACGATGGCCCAAGAGACCCAGTACTTC.

The chain combines TRBV7-6 with TRBJ2-3; 12 bases map to TRBD1. The CDR3 is 17 residues long. The ends lost 1 base at V and 3 bases at J; junction bases unmatched: 5. CDR1 is SGHVS and CDR2 is FNYEAQ in the germline V gene. This CDR3 is CASSLEPGQGATDTQYF. CDR3 DNA sequence: TGTGCCAGCAGCTTAGAGCCGGGACAGGGGGCAACAGATACGCAGTATTTT.

This clone has just one count. The rearrangement links TRBV29-1 to TRBJ2-3; TRBD2 matches 9 bases. J lost 2 bases, V lost 4 bases, and 7 bases had no gene match. The germline V gene encodes CDR1 SQVTM and CDR2 ANQGSEA. The CDR3 loop spans 15 amino acids. CDR3 coding DNA: TGCAGCGTTGTGGGCGGGAGGGCCACCACAGATACGCAGTATTTT. Its protein product is CSVVGGRATTDTQYF.

This chain uses TRBV7-9 with TRBJ2-3; maybe TRBD1 (6 bases). Germline V CDR1 and CDR2: SEHNR, FQNEAQ (reference sequence). V was trimmed by 3 bases and J by 0 bases, leaving 13 bases between them. The CDR3 runs to 16 residues. CDR3 in amino acids: CASSFPRGFSTDTQYF. CDR3 in DNA: TGTGCCAGCAGCTTTCCCAGGGGATTTAGCACAGATACGCAGTATTTT.

The chain couples TRBV25-1 to TRBJ2-7; 9 bases match TRBD2. The CDR3 runs 15 residues. Germline loops: CDR1 MGHDK, CDR2 SYGVNS. J gave up 3 bases and V 3 bases, and 6 bases lay outside the gene matches. Here the CDR3 reads CASSDLNSGSYEQYF. CDR3 bases: TGTGCCAGCAGTGATCTGAATAGCGGGAGCTACGAGCAGTACTTC.

The J gene is TRBJ2-1, the V gene TRBV6-5; possibly TRBD1 for D (5 bases). Between the trimmed V and J ends, which lost 2 bases and 6 bases, there was a span of 11 bases. The CDR3 sequence is 14 residues long. Germline CDR1 and CDR2: MNHEY and SVGAGI. The CDR3 region has the DNA TGTGCCAGCAGTTACCAAACAGGTTTCAATGAGCAGTTCTTC. It translates to CASSYQTGFNEQFF.

V usage is TRBV28 and J usage is TRBJ2-7, with 9 bases identical to TRBD2. In germline, CDR1 is MDHEN, CDR2 SYDVKM. CDR3 length equals 15 residues. Trimming took 3 bases from V and 6 from J; bases not matched to a gene: 9. CDR3 coding DNA: TGTGCCAGCAGTTTGGCGGTAGCGGGAGAGGGCGAGCAGTACTTC. As protein: CASSLAVAGEGEQYF.

The chain recombines TRBV14 with TRBJ2-1; D not resolved. Germline CDR1 and CDR2: SGHDN and FVKESK. V was cut by 4 bases and J by 1 base, with 2 bases left in between. The CDR3 extends over 12 amino acids. CDR3: CASSRSYNEQFF. In nucleotides, the CDR3 is TGTGCCAGCAGCCGGTCCTACAATGAGCAGTTCTTC.

This chain uses TRBV6-5 with TRBJ1-2, with 7 positions matching TRBD1. The CDR3 contains 13 residues. CDR1 and CDR2 from the germline V gene are MNHEY and SVGAGI. Trimming removed 6 bases from V and 8 bases from J; junction bases left unmatched: 9. This CDR3 is CASRPDRARGYTF. The CDR3 DNA reads as TGTGCCAGCAGACCCGACAGGGCCCGGGGCTACACCTTC.

As regards this clone: Other DNA variants within this sample encode the same CDR3. The V and J genes are TRBV19 and TRBJ1-1, with D uncertain. V was cut by 4 bases and J by 0 bases, with 3 bases left in between. Per germline, CDR1 LNHDA and CDR2 SQIVND (reference sequence). This CDR3 spans 12 amino acids. CDR3 bases: TGTGCCAGTAGTACGCTGAACACTGAAGCTTTCTTT. Amino acids: CASSTLNTEAFF. The full variable domain, its missing parts supplied by reference TRBV19 and TRBJ1-1, is DGGITQSPKYLFRKEGQNVTLSCEQNLNHDAMYWYRQDPGQGLRLIYYSQIVNDFQKGDIAEGYSVSREKKESFPLTVTSAQKNPTAFYLCASSTLNTEAFFGQGTRLTVV.

V gene TRBV28 combines with J gene TRBJ2-7; D is uncertain. The CDR3 runs 14 residues. In germline, CDR1 is MDHEN, CDR2 SYDVKM. The V end was cut by 2 bases, the J end by 2 bases, with 10 bases between. CDR3 DNA sequence: TGTGCCAGCAGTTTAAGCGCGAACCCCTACGAGCAGTACTTC. Protein: CASSLSANPYEQYF.

For this clone: A read error may account for a junction end that differs from germline. This chain connects TRBV11-2 to TRBJ2-1; D is ambiguous. CDR3 length: 11 residues. Per germline, CDR1 SGHAT and CDR2 FQNNGV. The CDR3 DNA follows: TGTGCCGGCAGCTCGGACAATGAGCAGTTCTTC. Protein sequence: CAGSSDNEQFF.

This clone was picked up a small number of times. This chain links TRBV7-9 with TRBJ2-1; D unresolved. V lost 1 base to trimming and J lost 12 bases, with 10 bases between them. This CDR3 contains 12 residues. Germline values: CDR1 SEHNR, CDR2 FQNEAQ (reference sequence). Here the CDR3 DNA reads TGTGCCAGCAGCTTAGAAGGGTCGAGGCAGTTCTTC. It yields the protein CASSLEGSRQFF. Filled out from reference TRBV7-9 and TRBJ2-1, the complete variable domain reads DTGVSQNPRHKITKRGQNVTFRCDPISEHNRLYWYRQTLGQGPEFLTYFQNEAQLEKSRLLSDRFSAERPKGSFSTLEIQRTEQGDSAMYLCASSLEGSRQFFGPGTRLTVL.

The chain combines TRBV15 with TRBJ2-7, with TRBD1 matching 8 bases. Germline V lookup: CDR1 LNHNV, CDR2 YYDKDF (reference sequence). V was pared by 3 bases and J by 4 bases, with 5 bases of the junction left unmatched. This CDR3 has 14 amino acids. In DNA, the CDR3 is TGTGCCACCAGCAGTAGACAGGGGTCATACGAGCAGTACTTC. Its translation is CATSSRQGSYEQYF. Drawing the rest from reference TRBV15 and TRBJ2-7, the complete variable domain is DAMVIQNPRYQVTQFGKPVTLSCSQTLNHNVMYWYQQKSSQAPKLLFHYYDKDFNNEADTPDNFQSRRPNTSFCFLDIRSPGLGDTAMYLCATSSRQGSYEQYFGPGTRLTVT.

The chain is built from TRBV19 and TRBJ1-1; 10 bases agree with TRBD1. The CDR3 is 12 residues long. J gave up 6 bases and V 10 bases, and 5 bases lay outside the gene matches. The germline V gene encodes CDR1 LNHDA and CDR2 SQIVND (reference sequence). The DNA for the CDR3 is TGTGCCACCTGGGACAGGGGCCCTGAAGCTTTCTTT. This sequence encodes CATWDRGPEAFF.

The chain employs TRBV4-2 and TRBJ2-7, with 9 bases identical to TRBD2. Germline-derived CDR1 and CDR2 are LGHNA and YNFKEQ. This CDR3 region has 15 residues. The trim removed 3 bases at V and 4 bases at J, leaving 7 bases unmatched. The chain's CDR3 is CASSQVAGEKYEQYF. The CDR3 region has the DNA TGTGCCAGCAGCCAGGTAGCGGGAGAGAAGTACGAGCAGTACTTC.

The V call is TRBV19, the J call TRBJ1-5; no definite D call. The CDR3 consists of 15 residues. Between the trimmed V and J ends, which lost 5 bases and 1 base, there was a span of 12 bases. CDR1 and CDR2 (germline): LNHDA, SQIVND (reference sequence). The CDR3 nucleotides are TGTGCCAGTAGTGGATTAGGACTCAGCAATCAGCCCCAGCATTTT. Encoded protein: CASSGLGLSNQPQHF.

This chain uses TRBV6-6 with TRBJ1-4; 8 bases fit TRBD1. The V gene's germline CDR1 is MNHNY and CDR2 SVGAGI (reference sequence). The CDR3 length is 15 residues. J was trimmed by 4 bases and V by 2 bases; bases with no gene match: 3. For the CDR3, the DNA is TGTGCCAGCAGTTACAGGACAGGGAGTAATGAAAAACTGTTTTTT. It yields the protein CASSYRTGSNEKLFF.

The chain joins TRBV7-8 to TRBJ1-2; D not resolved. Germline V gives CDR1 SGHVS, CDR2 FQNEAQ. This CDR3 has 17 residues. V was clipped by 5 bases and J by 4 bases, with 23 bases between them. CDR3 DNA sequence: TGTGCCAGCAGCCAAAACCCTCCGGGCCGTGCCCCCTATGGCTACACCTTC. Protein: CASSQNPPGRAPYGYTF.

This clone was recorded once. The genes are TRBV18 and TRBJ1-1; 8 nucleotides line up with TRBD1. The junction had 11 bases not matched to a gene; V was cut back by 5 bases and J by 0 bases. CDR1 and CDR2 from the germline V gene are KGHSH and LQKENI. CDR3 size: 17 residues. The CDR3 nucleotides read TGTGCCAGCTCATCCGGAGGGGGGACAGGACTGAACACTGAAGCTTTCTTT. It is translated as CASSSGGGTGLNTEAFF.